This entry lists 3 T cell receptor beta chains sequenced from one sample in a study of blood T cells in healthy people across ages. Together with a sample-barcoded 5' primer, a J-beta primer mix was included in a second PCR lasting roughly 6 to 12 cycles. One entry per CDR3 protein results from TCRdb running MiXCR on the 5' RACE reads. Of 1.5 million to 1.8 million distinct CDR3 sequences listed, around 40% were seen once; the top ten hold about 4%. Sequences were obtained from blood. These receptor sequences come from a woman aged 18-29 years in good health.

This clonotype was counted only a few times. The chain joins TRBV29-1 to TRBJ1-2; no firm D call. Deletions cut 5 bases from V and 0 bases from J, with 4 bases between. The germline gives CDR1 SQVTM, CDR2 ANQGSEA. The CDR3 is 11 amino acids. The CDR3 sequence: CSVLTNYGYTF. The CDR3 region has the DNA TGCAGCGTTCTAACTAACTATGGCTACACCTTC.

The chain recombines TRBV20-1 with TRBJ2-1, with TRBD2 identical over 9 bases. The DNA end favors TRBJ2-7, so the J call may be wrong. The CDR3 consists of 15 residues. The germline gives CDR1 DFQATT, CDR2 SNEGSKA (reference sequence). CDR3 in amino acids: CSAYSGGRHYNEQYF. The CDR3 nucleotides read TGCAGTGCTTACAGCGGGGGGCGACACTACAATGAGCAGTACTTC.

The V gene is TRBV5-1, the J gene TRBJ1-1; D call uncertain. Germline assignment: CDR1 SGHRS and CDR2 YFSETQ. The CDR3 spans 14 residues. The V end was cut by 5 bases, the J end by 1 base, with 12 bases between. The CDR3 DNA sequence: TGCGCCAGCAGTCGGGCCCCCGAGAACACTGAAGCTTTCTTT. This encodes CASSRAPENTEAFF. The whole variable domain, filled in from reference TRBV5-1 and TRBJ1-1, reads KAGVTQTPRYLIKTRGQQVTLSCSPISGHRSVSWYQQTPGQGLQFLFEYFSETQRNKGNFPGRFSGRQFSNSRSEMNVSTLELGDSALYLCASSRAPENTEAFFGQGTRLTVV.